Each of the 27 T cell receptor beta chains below was sequenced from the same sample in a study of STAT5B mutations in CD4+ large granular lymphocyte leukemia. Produced via immunoSEQ multiplex PCR; TCRdb's table is partial and in-frame only. The sample includes approximately 30,000 clones, less than 90% seen only once; the top ten take 0.4% to 0.5%. Sequenced sample: CD4+ T cells from blood buffy coats. Source of these receptors: a human donor in good health.

The chain combines TRBV5-4 with TRBJ2-5, with TRBD1 identical over 7 bases. Per the germline V gene, CDR1 is SGHNT and CDR2 is YYREEE (reference sequence). CDR3 length: 14 amino acids. The V segment lost 0 bases and the J segment 5 bases; nucleotides outside the gene matches: 4. CDR3 sequence: CASSLVGGEETQYF. CDR3 DNA sequence: TGTGCCAGCAGCTTGGTAGGGGGCGAGGAGACCCAGTACTTC. Using reference TRBV5-4 and TRBJ2-5 for the parts outside the CDR3, the full variable domain is ETGVTQSPTHLIKTRGQQVTLRCSSQSGHNTVSWYQQALGQGPQFIFQYYREEENGRGNFPPRFSGLQFPNYSSELNVNALELDDSALYLCASSLVGGEETQYFGPGTRLLVL.

This chain uses TRBV2 with TRBJ2-7; D gene ambiguous. The CDR3 extends over 13 amino acids. V lost 5 bases to trimming and J lost 13 bases, with 21 bases between them. Germline V gives CDR1 SNHLY, CDR2 FYNNEI. This CDR3 is CASSINTLLPLYF. DNA of the CDR3: TGTGCCAGCAGTATAAACACCCTCCTTCCTCTATACTTC.

V usage is TRBV6-5 and J usage is TRBJ2-7; TRBD2 matches 8 bases. J lost 4 bases, V lost 6 bases, and 11 bases had no gene match. This CDR3 has 15 residues. Germline V gives CDR1 MNHEY, CDR2 SVGAGI. Here the CDR3 reads CASSPYSGIVYEQYF. CDR3 sequence (DNA): TGTGCCAGCAGCCCGTATAGCGGGATTGTATACGAGCAGTACTTC.

The chain employs TRBV28 and TRBJ2-5; TRBD2 aligns across 9 bases. This CDR3 is 15 amino acids long. V lost 2 bases, J lost 5 bases, and 6 bases stayed unmatched. Germline-derived CDR1 and CDR2 are MDHEN and SYDVKM. CDR3 nucleotide sequence: TGTGCCAGCAGTTTAATTAGCGGGAGTGGGGAGACCCAGTACTTC. Its translation: CASSLISGSGETQYF.

The chain carries TRBV25-1 and TRBJ1-1; TRBD1 is a possible D gene (6 bases). The germline gives CDR1 MGHDK, CDR2 SYGVNS. The CDR3 is made up of 14 amino acids. The V gene lost 0 bases and the J gene lost 4 bases, with 9 bases spanning the gap. The CDR3 here is CASSEYRGGTEAFF. CDR3 nucleotides: TGTGCCAGCAGTGAATACAGGGGAGGCACTGAAGCTTTCTTT.

The count of this clone is one. The DNA of the CDR3 is TGTGCCAGTAGTACCGGCCCCGGGGGGGCCAAAAACATTCAGTACTTC. Translation gives CASSTGPGGAKNIQYF. J is TRBJ2-4 and V is TRBV19; 7 bases agree with TRBD2. The CDR3 loop spans 16 amino acids. The germline V gene encodes CDR1 LNHDA and CDR2 SQIVND (reference sequence). J gave up 1 base and V 4 bases, and 7 bases lay outside the gene matches.

This rearrangement joins TRBV20-1 to TRBJ2-7, with 8 positions matching TRBD2. Looked up from germline, CDR1 is DFQATT and CDR2 is SNEGSKA (reference sequence). J was trimmed by 2 bases and V by 7 bases; bases with no gene match: 1. The CDR3 loop spans 11 amino acids. CDR3 in DNA: TGCAGTGGGGGACTAGCCTACGAGCAGTACTTC. Protein: CSGGLAYEQYF.

The chain carries TRBV6-5 and TRBJ2-3, with 8 nucleotides matching TRBD2. The CDR3 has 14 residues. The germline V gene has CDR1 MNHEY and CDR2 SVGAGI. With V trimmed by 6 bases and J by 4 bases, 6 bases remained unmatched. CDR3 bases: TGTGCCAGCAGCCGTGGACTAGCTTCAGATACGCAGTATTTT. It yields the protein CASSRGLASDTQYF.

The chain combines TRBV7-2 with TRBJ1-2; 8 bases agree with TRBD1. This CDR3 has 14 amino acids. Germline values: CDR1 SGHTA, CDR2 FQGNSA. Trimming at V came to 1 base and at J to 8 bases, leaving 6 bases not matched to a gene. The CDR3 loop reads CASSLEGQARGYTF. The CDR3 nucleotides are TGTGCCAGCAGCTTAGAGGGACAGGCGAGAGGCTACACCTTC.

The chain has TRBV11-3 and TRBJ2-3; D possibly matches TRBD1 or TRBD2 (5 bases each). The CDR3 extends over 15 amino acids. With 2 bases removed from V and 1 base from J, the gap between germline ends came to 10 bases. Germline CDR1 is SGHNT and CDR2 is YENEEA. The CDR3 loop is CASSLYGGGTDTQYF. CDR3 in DNA: TGTGCCAGCAGCTTATATGGGGGAGGCACAGATACGCAGTATTTT.

The chain carries TRBV11-2 and TRBJ2-7; D tentatively reads TRBD1 or TRBD2 (5 bases each). The CDR3 is made up of 16 amino acids. Trimming stripped 0 bases from V and 4 bases from J, with 16 bases between. CDR1 and CDR2 from the germline V gene are SGHAT and FQNNGV. CDR3 protein: CASSLDLGVTVYEQYF. CDR3 DNA: TGTGCCAGCAGCTTAGATCTGGGGGTTACAGTTTACGAGCAGTACTTC.

This rearrangement joins TRBV18 to TRBJ1-1; TRBD1 matches at 7 bases. The junction had 8 bases not matched to a gene; V was cut back by 0 bases and J by 7 bases. From germline, CDR1 is KGHSH and CDR2 LQKENI. This CDR3 contains 15 residues. CDR3 sequence (DNA): TGTGCCAGCTCACCACCGGGACAGTCCAACGGTGAAGCTTTCTTT. Its translation is CASSPPGQSNGEAFF. The full variable domain, rest sourced from reference TRBV18 and TRBJ1-1, is NAGVMQNPRHLVRRRGQEARLRCSPMKGHSHVYWYRQLPEEGLKFMVYLQKENIIDESGMPKERFSAEFPKEGPSILRIQQVVRGDSAAYFCASSPPGQSNGEAFFGQGTRLTVV.

This chain joins TRBV5-1 and TRBJ2-2; 9 bases match TRBD1. The J segment lost 2 bases and the V segment lost 3 bases, leaving 5 bases of the junction unmatched. CDR1 and CDR2 from the germline V gene are SGHRS and YFSETQ. The length of the CDR3 is 16 residues. CDR3 coding DNA: TGCGCCAGCAGCTATCGGACAGGGGCTAACACCGGGGAGCTGTTTTTT. It codes for CASSYRTGANTGELFF.

V and J are TRBV28 and TRBJ1-4; TRBD1 matches at 9 bases. The CDR3 is 15 amino acids. V shed 5 bases, J shed 11 bases, and the junction held 12 bases outside the gene matches. Germline V gene lookup returns CDR1 MDHEN and CDR2 SYDVKM. This CDR3 reads CASSESPGTGTKLFF. Here the CDR3 DNA reads TGTGCCAGCAGTGAAAGTCCCGGGACAGGGACCAAACTGTTTTTT.

The V and J genes are TRBV29-1 and TRBJ2-1; 10 bases line up with TRBD2. The CDR3 contains 13 residues. Unmatched junction bases numbered 16, after V lost 7 bases and J lost 16 bases. Per the germline V gene, CDR1 is SQVTM and CDR2 is ANQGSEA. CDR3 coding DNA: TGCAGCGGAGGGGGCGAGAGCGGGGGGGCGGTCTTCTTC. This translates into CSGGGESGGAVFF.

The chain uses TRBV9 and TRBJ1-4; D is unclear. The CDR3 totals 16 residues. Per germline, CDR1 SGDLS and CDR2 YYNGEE. V lost 0 bases and J lost 2, with 11 bases in between. For the CDR3, the DNA is TGTGCCAGCAGCGTAGGTAGCGGAAGGACTAATGAAAAACTGTTTTTT. It yields the protein CASSVGSGRTNEKLFF. Drawing the rest from reference TRBV9 and TRBJ1-4, the complete variable domain is DSGVTQTPKHLITATGQRVTLRCSPRSGDLSVYWYQQSLDQGLQFLIQYYNGEERAKGNILERFSAQQFPDLHSELNLSSLELGDSALYFCASSVGSGRTNEKLFFGSGTQLSVL.

This CDR3 is CASSQSGRAVNTQYF. The CDR3 bases are TGCGCCAGCAGCCAGAGCGGGAGGGCCGTAAATACGCAGTATTTT. The genes are TRBV4-1 and TRBJ2-3; TRBD2 aligns across 10 bases. The CDR3 covers 15 residues. CDR1 is MGHRA and CDR2 is YSYEKL in the germline V gene. V dropped 3 bases and J dropped 7; count of bases not matched to a gene: 7.

The V call is TRBV18, the J call TRBJ1-4; the match to TRBD1 covers 7 bases. Germline assignment: CDR1 KGHSH and CDR2 LQKENI. Trimming at V came to 3 bases and at J to 5 bases, leaving 9 bases not matched to a gene. The CDR3 length is 16 residues. CDR3 loop: CASSPNRQGGNEKLFF. The CDR3 nucleotides read TGTGCCAGCTCACCCAACAGACAGGGAGGGAATGAAAAACTGTTTTTT.

This chain links TRBV29-1 with TRBJ1-1; weak D call: TRBD1 (5 bases). The CDR3 spans 13 residues. Trimming shortened V by 2 bases and J by 0 bases, and 7 bases separated the two germline ends. Per germline, CDR1 SQVTM and CDR2 ANQGSEA. CDR3 amino acids: CSVEKGMNTEAFF. The CDR3 nucleotides read TGCAGCGTTGAAAAGGGGATGAACACTGAAGCTTTCTTT. Drawing the rest from reference TRBV29-1 and TRBJ1-1, the complete variable domain is SAVISQKPSRDICQRGTSLTIQCQVDSQVTMMFWYRQQPGQSLTLIATANQGSEATYESGFVIDKFPISRPNLTFSTLTVSNMSPEDSSIYLCSVEKGMNTEAFFGQGTRLTVV.

The V gene is TRBV11-3, the J gene TRBJ2-5; D is unclear. The J call may be incorrect, as the DNA end agrees better with TRBJ2-7. The germline gives CDR1 SGHNT, CDR2 YENEEA. The CDR3 runs 14 residues. The CDR3 protein is CASSLARSSYEQYF. The CDR3 coding sequence is TGTGCCAGCAGCTTAGCCAGGAGCTCCTACGAGCAGTACTTC.

V gene TRBV18 combines with J gene TRBJ2-1; either TRBD1 or TRBD2 may supply D (6 bases each). V was clipped by 4 bases and J by 2 bases, with 12 bases between them. The CDR3 has 15 residues. The germline CDR1 and CDR2 sequences are KGHSH and LQKENI. The chain's CDR3 is CASSLGGRTYNEQFF. The DNA for the CDR3 is TGTGCCAGCTCACTCGGGGGCAGGACCTACAATGAGCAGTTCTTC.

This clone was observed a few times. The V gene is TRBV18, the J gene TRBJ1-5, with 10 bases lining up with TRBD1. CDR3 length: 15 residues. The germline CDR1 and CDR2 sequences are KGHSH and LQKENI. Trimming at V came to 6 bases and at J to 6 bases, leaving 8 bases not matched to a gene. The chain's CDR3 is CASSPGTGVGQPQHF. DNA for the CDR3: TGTGCCAGCTCCCCCGGGACAGGGGTTGGTCAGCCCCAGCATTTT.

This clone has only a few counts. The genes are TRBV7-2 and TRBJ1-2; D unclear. The CDR3 length is 14 residues. The V gene lost 1 base and the J gene lost 4 bases, with 10 bases spanning the gap. Germline assignment: CDR1 SGHTA and CDR2 FQGNSA. Here the CDR3 reads CASSLDGATYGYTF. CDR3 DNA sequence: TGTGCCAGCAGCTTAGATGGAGCGACCTATGGCTACACCTTC. The variable domain in full, completed from reference TRBV7-2 and TRBJ1-2, reads GAGVSQSPSNKVTEKGKDVELRCDPISGHTALYWYRQSLGQGLEFLIYFQGNSAPDKSGLPSDRFSAERTGGSVSTLTIQRTQQEDSAVYLCASSLDGATYGYTFGSGTRLTVV.

The rearrangement uses TRBV5-4 and TRBJ2-3, with TRBD2 matching 10 bases. Germline V gives CDR1 SGHNT, CDR2 YYREEE (reference sequence). The V segment lost 4 bases and the J segment 5 bases; nucleotides outside the gene matches: 10. There are 16 residues in the CDR3. CDR3 nucleotide sequence: TGTGCCAGCAGCATTCCCGGGACTAGCGAGGTAGATACGCAGTATTTT. It codes for CASSIPGTSEVDTQYF.

The genes are TRBV28 and TRBJ2-1; 9 bases agree with TRBD1. V lost 4 bases to trimming and J lost 6 bases; unmatched junction nucleotides: 10. This CDR3 contains 16 residues. From germline, CDR1 is MDHEN and CDR2 SYDVKM. The CDR3 here is CASSSSGQGKANEQFF. CDR3 in DNA: TGTGCCAGCAGTTCAAGCGGACAGGGGAAGGCCAATGAGCAGTTCTTC.

V and J are TRBV5-1 and TRBJ2-7, with 8 bases matching TRBD1. This CDR3 comprises 15 residues. J was trimmed by 1 base and V by 8 bases; bases with no gene match: 11. CDR1 is SGHRS and CDR2 is YFSETQ in the germline V gene. CDR3 sequence reads: CARKINRGISYEQYF. CDR3 in DNA: TGCGCCAGAAAAATAAACAGGGGGATTTCCTACGAGCAGTACTTC.

The chain has TRBV6-5 and TRBJ1-5; D not resolved. The CDR3 runs 13 residues. From germline, CDR1 is MNHEY and CDR2 SVGAGI. V lost 5 bases, J lost 6 bases, and 11 bases lay in between. CDR3 region: CASSRSGSQPQHF. The CDR3 DNA sequence: TGTGCCAGCAGTCGGTCGGGGAGTCAGCCCCAGCATTTT.